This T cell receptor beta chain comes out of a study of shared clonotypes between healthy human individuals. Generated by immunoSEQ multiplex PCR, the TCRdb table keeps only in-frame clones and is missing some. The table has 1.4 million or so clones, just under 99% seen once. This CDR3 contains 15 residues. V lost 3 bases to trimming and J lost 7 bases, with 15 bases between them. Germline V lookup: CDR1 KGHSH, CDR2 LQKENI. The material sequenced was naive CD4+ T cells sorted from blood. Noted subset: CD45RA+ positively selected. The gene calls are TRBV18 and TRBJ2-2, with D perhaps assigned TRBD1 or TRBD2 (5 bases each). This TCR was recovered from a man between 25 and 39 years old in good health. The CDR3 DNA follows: TGTGCCAGCTCACCCGGGACCCGCGCCGACGGGGAGCTGTTTTTT. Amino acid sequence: CASSPGTRADGELFF.